The 27 T cell receptor beta chains below all came from one sample that was sequenced in a study of T-cell memory formation after mild COVID-19. Using its own MiXCR run on the 5' RACE reads, TCRdb lists one record per CDR3 protein. Altogether 450,000 to 650,000 distinct CDR3 sequences are present, less than 25% being singletons, with the ten largest covering around 8.4%. The sample consisted of PBMCs or a T cell subset sorted from them (not recorded which). The source is an adult woman who had mild COVID-19 (a few samples of this study predate the infection). Cell type and time point are not known.

This clonotype was picked up many times. The chain combines TRBV15 with TRBJ2-5; the D is unclear. Trimming took 0 bases from V and 2 from J, leaving 7 bases between them. The CDR3 loop spans 14 amino acids. Germline V gene sequence: CDR1 LNHNV, CDR2 YYDKDF (reference sequence). CDR3 residues: CATSRDQFQETQYF. CDR3 nucleotides: TGTGCCACCAGCAGAGACCAGTTTCAAGAGACCCAGTACTTC. Full variable domain (rest looked up from reference TRBV15 and TRBJ2-5): DAMVIQNPRYQVTQFGKPVTLSCSQTLNHNVMYWYQQKSSQAPKLLFHYYDKDFNNEADTPDNFQSRRPNTSFCFLDIRSPGLGDTAMYLCATSRDQFQETQYFGPGTRLLVL.

This clonotype came up many times. The chain is built from TRBV7-9 and TRBJ2-3; tentatively, D is TRBD2 (5 bases). The CDR3 totals 14 residues. Trimming left V 5 bases short and J 2 bases short, with 11 bases between. Germline V gene data show CDR1 as SEHNR and CDR2 as FQNEAQ (reference sequence). The CDR3 DNA follows: TGTGCCAGCAGCCAGACGGGGTCCACAGATACGCAGTATTTT. It is translated as CASSQTGSTDTQYF.

The chain uses TRBV18 and TRBJ1-3; 10 nucleotides agree with TRBD1. The V and J ends lost 4 bases and 4 bases, in that order; junction bases with no gene match: 4. The CDR3 runs to 15 residues. The germline CDR1 and CDR2 sequences are KGHSH and LQKENI. CDR3: CASSRGTGDGNTIYF. In nucleotides, the CDR3 is TGTGCCAGCTCACGCGGGACAGGGGACGGAAACACCATATATTTT.

The chain links TRBV12-3 or TRBV12-4 to TRBJ1-1; TRBD1 agrees at 7 bases. The J segment lost 4 bases and the V segment lost 4 bases, leaving 12 bases of the junction unmatched. The CDR3 has 16 amino acids. This chain's CDR3 is CASSSPTGVSGTEAFF. The CDR3 nucleotides are TGTGCCAGCAGTTCGCCCACAGGGGTTTCGGGCACTGAAGCTTTCTTT.

This clonotype has only a few counts. This chain links TRBV9 with TRBJ2-1; 11 bases fit TRBD2. Germline-derived CDR1 and CDR2 are SGDLS and YYNGEE. The J segment lost 4 bases and the V segment lost 2 bases, leaving 8 bases of the junction unmatched. CDR3 length equals 17 residues. In DNA, the CDR3 is TGTGCCAGCAGCGTTTTAGCGGGGGGGCACTCTTACAATGAGCAGTTCTTC. Amino acid sequence: CASSVLAGGHSYNEQFF.

The gene calls are TRBV7-9 and TRBJ2-3; TRBD2 matches at 12 bases. The CDR3 contains 18 residues. Germline V gives CDR1 SEHNR, CDR2 FQNEAQ (reference sequence). Unmatched junction bases numbered 9, after V lost 0 bases and J lost 5 bases. Written as DNA, the CDR3 is TGTGCCAGCAGCTTAGCTGGGGCTAGCGGGGGGGCTAAAGATACGCAGTATTTT. Translated: CASSLAGASGGAKDTQYF.

The rearrangement uses TRBV24-1 and TRBJ2-3; perhaps TRBD2 as D (5 bases). The V end lost 4 bases, the J end lost 4 bases, and 11 bases lay between the germline ends. CDR1 is KGHDR, CDR2 SFDVKD, per germline. CDR3 length: 14 residues. CDR3 amino acids: CATSDPGMSDTQYF. The CDR3 DNA is TGTGCCACCAGTGACCCCGGGATGTCAGATACGCAGTATTTT.

This clonotype was found a few times. The chain links TRBV29-1 to TRBJ2-2, with D maybe TRBD2 (6 bases). Trimming left V 4 bases short and J 7 bases short, with 10 bases between. The CDR3 sequence is 12 residues long. The V gene's germline CDR1 is SQVTM and CDR2 ANQGSEA. The CDR3 DNA follows: TGCAGCGTTGTTGAGGGAGGCGGGGAGCTGTTTTTT. This gives the protein CSVVEGGGELFF.

A few counts support this clonotype. This sequence joins TRBV7-9 and TRBJ2-1, with D maybe TRBD1 (5 bases). Germline lookup yields CDR1 SEHNR and CDR2 FQNEAQ (reference sequence). This CDR3 region has 13 residues. Trimming took 4 bases from V and 4 from J, leaving 8 bases between them. The CDR3 nucleotides read TGTGCCAGCAGCTACGACAGATACAATGAGCAGTTCTTC. Protein: CASSYDRYNEQFF.

This clonotype was recorded a few times. The CDR3 loop reads CASSLRPDFTYEQYF. The CDR3 DNA is TGCGCCAGCAGCTTGAGGCCAGACTTTACCTACGAGCAGTACTTC. This chain connects TRBV5-1 to TRBJ2-7; D gene ambiguous. The germline V gene has CDR1 SGHRS and CDR2 YFSETQ. The ends were cut back, 1 base at V and 2 bases at J, with 13 bases in the middle. This CDR3 contains 15 residues.

This clonotype was found a few times. The chain uses TRBV12-3 or TRBV12-4 and TRBJ2-7; 7 nucleotides line up with TRBD2. V shed 1 base, J shed 12 bases, and the junction held 9 bases outside the gene matches. This CDR3 spans 13 amino acids. The CDR3 loop is CASSLGGAGERYF. CDR3 nucleotide sequence: TGTGCCAGCAGTTTAGGCGGGGCGGGAGAACGGTACTTC.

The rearrangement joins TRBV7-9 to TRBJ2-5; 7 bases are shared with TRBD1. V trimming: 1 base; J trimming: 2 bases; junction bases outside the gene matches: 4. Per the germline V gene, CDR1 is SEHNR and CDR2 is FQNEAQ (reference sequence). The CDR3 length is 15 residues. This CDR3 reads CASSLEGTAQETQYF. DNA for the CDR3: TGTGCCAGCAGCTTAGAAGGGACAGCGCAAGAGACCCAGTACTTC.

J is TRBJ2-5 and V is TRBV4-1; 7 nucleotides match TRBD1. Looked up from germline, CDR1 is MGHRA and CDR2 is YSYEKL. Trimming removed 1 base from V and 5 bases from J; junction bases left unmatched: 10. The length of the CDR3 is 16 residues. The CDR3 bases are TGCGCCAGCAGCCAAGCGGGACAGCCGACCGGGGAGACCCAGTACTTC. This codes for CASSQAGQPTGETQYF.

V and J are TRBV27 and TRBJ2-7; a weak D match, TRBD2 (6 bases). There are 13 residues in the CDR3. The V gene lost 4 bases and the J gene lost 6 bases, with 13 bases spanning the gap. Germline CDR1 MNHEY, CDR2 SMNVEV (reference sequence). Here the CDR3 reads CASSYGGIGEQYF. In DNA, the CDR3 is TGTGCCAGCAGTTATGGGGGGATTGGCGAGCAGTACTTC.

This clonotype was counted between two and nine times. V is TRBV3-1 and J is TRBJ2-7; D may be TRBD1 (5 bases). Trimming pared 2 bases from V and 0 bases from J, leaving 14 bases between. This CDR3 is built from 16 residues. CDR1 is LGHDT, CDR2 YNNKEL, per germline (reference sequence). Written as DNA, the CDR3 is TGTGCCAGCAGCCAACAGGTTCGGACATACTCCTACGAGCAGTACTTC. Its translation: CASSQQVRTYSYEQYF.

This clonotype was seen only a few times. The V and J genes are TRBV25-1 and TRBJ2-1; 13 bases fit TRBD2. The J segment lost 7 bases and the V segment lost 5 bases, leaving 5 bases of the junction unmatched. Germline CDR1 is MGHDK and CDR2 is SYGVNS. The CDR3 consists of 15 residues. CDR3 bases: TGTGCCAGCAGTACGACTAGCGGGAGGAGTAATGAGCAGTTCTTC. Its translation: CASSTTSGRSNEQFF.

This clonotype was found many times. The chain links TRBV12-3 or TRBV12-4 to TRBJ1-3; D gene unclear. Trimming cost V 3 bases and J 9 bases, with 12 bases left between them. The CDR3 contains 13 residues. For the CDR3, the DNA is TGTGCCAGCAGTTTTTTGAGGCGCGGCACCATATATTTT. This translates into CASSFLRRGTIYF.

The chain links TRBV19 to TRBJ1-5; possible D gene TRBD1, 6 bases. The V end lost 3 bases, the J end lost 5 bases, and 17 bases lay between the germline ends. The CDR3 sequence is 16 residues long. Germline assignment: CDR1 LNHDA and CDR2 SQIVND (reference sequence). The CDR3 is CASSIGTPHGDQPQHF. CDR3 bases: TGTGCCAGTAGTATTGGGACACCCCACGGGGATCAGCCCCAGCATTTT. The whole variable domain, remainder taken from reference TRBV19 and TRBJ1-5, is DGGITQSPKYLFRKEGQNVTLSCEQNLNHDAMYWYRQDPGQGLRLIYYSQIVNDFQKGDIAEGYSVSREKKESFPLTVTSAQKNPTAFYLCASSIGTPHGDQPQHFGDGTRLSIL.

The chain has TRBV7-3 and TRBJ2-5, with 10 bases fitting TRBD2. This CDR3 has 15 amino acids. V shed 5 bases, J shed 3 bases, and the junction held 6 bases outside the gene matches. Germline CDR1 is SGHTA and CDR2 is FQGTGA. The CDR3 region has the DNA TGTGCCAGCAGCCCGGGACTAGCGAGGGAAGAGACCCAGTACTTC. Encoded protein: CASSPGLAREETQYF.

This clonotype appeared a few times. The V and J genes are TRBV5-4 and TRBJ2-7; D uncertain. V was pared by 0 bases and J by 6 bases, with 13 bases between. In germline, CDR1 is SGHNT, CDR2 YYREEE (reference sequence). This CDR3 contains 14 residues. The CDR3 region is CASSLERQSREQYF. Written as DNA, the CDR3 is TGTGCCAGCAGCTTGGAACGTCAGAGTCGCGAGCAGTACTTC.

This chain links TRBV12-3 or TRBV12-4 with TRBJ1-2; possibly TRBD1 for D (6 bases). V gave up 4 bases and J gave up 7 bases, with 16 bases separating them. This CDR3 region has 14 residues. CDR3 residues: CASSSGAPGAGYTF. In DNA, the CDR3 is TGTGCCAGCAGTTCCGGGGCGCCGGGGGCTGGCTACACCTTC.

The rearrangement links TRBV6-5 to TRBJ1-1; D unresolved. Germline V gene lookup returns CDR1 MNHEY and CDR2 SVGAGI. The CDR3 sequence is 17 residues long. Trimming left V 0 bases short and J 1 base short, with 15 bases between. The CDR3 protein is CASSYSRSGLSNTEAFF. CDR3 DNA sequence: TGTGCCAGCAGTTACTCGCGCAGCGGATTATCGAACACTGAAGCTTTCTTT.

V usage is TRBV29-1 and J usage is TRBJ2-1; tentatively, D is TRBD2 (5 bases). Germline V gene data show CDR1 as SQVTM and CDR2 as ANQGSEA. The V end was cut by 3 bases, the J end by 0 bases, with 6 bases between. CDR3 length: 13 amino acids. CDR3 in DNA: TGCAGCGTTGAGGAGGACTCCTACAATGAGCAGTTCTTC. Encoded protein: CSVEEDSYNEQFF.

The CDR3 is CASSLGFFLEGNRGKLFF. CDR3 DNA: TGTGCCAGCAGCTTAGGATTCTTTCTGGAGGGTAATCGTGGAAAACTGTTTTTT. The chain joins TRBV7-9 to TRBJ1-4, with D uncertain. The CDR3 covers 18 residues. Trimming pared 1 base from V and 10 bases from J, leaving 25 bases between. CDR1 is SEHNR, CDR2 FQNEAQ, per germline (reference sequence).

At least ten counts were recorded for this clonotype. The CDR3 DNA is TGTGCCAGCTCATCCAACAGGGACACTGAAGCTTTCTTT. Its protein is CASSSNRDTEAFF. J is TRBJ1-1 and V is TRBV18, with D possibly being TRBD1 (6 bases). V was pared by 5 bases and J by 3 bases, with 10 bases between. Germline V gives CDR1 KGHSH, CDR2 LQKENI. There are 13 residues in the CDR3.

This clonotype was observed a few times. The gene calls are TRBV12-3 or TRBV12-4 and TRBJ1-1; 8 bases agree with TRBD1. The trim removed 5 bases at V and 0 bases at J, leaving 20 bases unmatched. The CDR3 length is 20 residues. The DNA of the CDR3 is TGTGCCAGCAGTCGTATGTTTCAACTTTCGGGACAGGTTTTGAACACTGAAGCTTTCTTT. Its protein is CASSRMFQLSGQVLNTEAFF.

V gene TRBV6-1 combines with J gene TRBJ1-5, with D unresolved. This CDR3 spans 14 amino acids. Germline V gene data show CDR1 as MNHNS and CDR2 as SASEGT. V lost 2 bases and J lost 9, with 14 bases in between. CDR3 loop: CASSEPAGWGPQHF. The CDR3 nucleotides read TGTGCCAGCAGTGAACCTGCAGGTTGGGGGCCCCAGCATTTT.